Given below is one TCR beta chain in context. The CDR3 contains 14 residues. Trimming left V 4 bases short and J 0 bases short, with 10 bases between. The germline V gene encodes CDR1 SGHRS and CDR2 YFSETQ. Clones were read by immunoSEQ multiplex PCR, and TCRdb kept only the in-frame ones, dropping some. Of about 73,000 clones listed, over 70% are singletons. The source of the sample is a study of blood T cell repertoires in COVID-19. The sequence was collected from a man of 80 years or more with active or convalescent COVID-19. The sequencing sample was made of peripheral blood. The V and J genes are TRBV5-1 and TRBJ2-5; tentative D call: TRBD2 (5 bases). The CDR3 region has the DNA TGCGCCAGCAGCAGAAGCGGAAACCAAGAGACCCAGTACTTC. Translation: CASSRSGNQETQYF.